This record looks at one TCR beta chain sequence and its context. In the original processing: Estimates of nucleated cell counts were drawn from the amplification of reference gene primers. Libraries were prepared by immunoSEQ multiplex PCR; TCRdb keeps only in-frame clonotypes and omits some of them. V and J calls and clone size are those listed in that table; D and trimming were worked out from the DNA. The sample has roughly 61,000 clones; 91% are singletons. These data come from a study of blood T cell repertoires in COVID-19. About the research overall: Sample material is recorded as cDNA or gDNA derived from T cells, B-cell-depleted T cells, or PBMCs.

V lost 2 bases and J lost 3, with 5 bases in between. The CDR3 sequence is 12 residues long. Germline-derived CDR1 and CDR2 are SGHDT and YYEEEE. The sequencing sample was made of peripheral blood. The TCR originated in a man aged 60-69 years with acute or convalescent COVID-19. The rearrangement joins TRBV5-6 to TRBJ2-5; D remains unclear. In nucleotides, the CDR3 is TGTGCCAGCAGCTTCCCCGAAGAGACCCAGTACTTC. Translation: CASSFPEETQYF.